This T cell receptor (beta chain) comes out of a study of chemoradiotherapy in HPV16-positive cancers. Study-level information: Candidate HPV-specific T-cell clones and common TCR motifs came from functional assays in a couple of HPV16-positive patients. Study-wide points: Candidate HPV-specific clones and E7-related TCR motifs grew in tumor during treatment. HPV-responsive T-cell expansion during chemoradiotherapy was linked to improved recurrence-free survival in HPV16-positive patients.

In the case of this clone: What it recognizes is unknown.

Libraries were prepared by immunoSEQ multiplex PCR; TCRdb keeps only in-frame clonotypes and omits some of them. The table shows some 8,300 clones, with about three quarters occurring only once. The CDR3 has 17 residues. Germline CDR1 SGHTA, CDR2 FQGNSA. After removal of 5 bases from V and 5 bases from J, the junction contained 12 bases not matched to a gene. The rearrangement uses TRBV7-2 and TRBJ2-7; 13 nucleotides match TRBD2. Sequenced material: tumor tissue, taken from a patient who underwent chemoradiotherapy. The source is a human donor with HPV-associated anogenital cancer. CDR3 nucleotide sequence: TGTGCCAGCAGCCCAGATGGACTAGCGGGAGTTCGGGACGAGCAGTACTTC. Its protein is CASSPDGLAGVRDEQYF.